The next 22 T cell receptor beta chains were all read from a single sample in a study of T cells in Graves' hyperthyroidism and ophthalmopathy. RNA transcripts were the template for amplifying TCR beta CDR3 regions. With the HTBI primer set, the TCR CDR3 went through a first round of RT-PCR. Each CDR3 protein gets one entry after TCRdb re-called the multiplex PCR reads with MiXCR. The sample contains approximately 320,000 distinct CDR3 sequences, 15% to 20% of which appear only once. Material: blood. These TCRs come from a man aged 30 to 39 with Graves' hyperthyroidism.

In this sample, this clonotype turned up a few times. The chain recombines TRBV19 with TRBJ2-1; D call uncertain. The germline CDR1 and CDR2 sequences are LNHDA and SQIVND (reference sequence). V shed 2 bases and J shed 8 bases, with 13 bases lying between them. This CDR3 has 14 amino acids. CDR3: CASSIQTFIDEQFF. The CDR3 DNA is TGTGCCAGTAGTATACAGACTTTCATCGATGAGCAGTTCTTC.

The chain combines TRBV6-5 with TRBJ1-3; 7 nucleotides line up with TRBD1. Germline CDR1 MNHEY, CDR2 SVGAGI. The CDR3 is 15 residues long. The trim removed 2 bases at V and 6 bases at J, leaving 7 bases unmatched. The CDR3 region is CASSYHGQGENTIYF. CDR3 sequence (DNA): TGTGCCAGCAGTTACCATGGCCAGGGGGAAAACACCATATATTTT.

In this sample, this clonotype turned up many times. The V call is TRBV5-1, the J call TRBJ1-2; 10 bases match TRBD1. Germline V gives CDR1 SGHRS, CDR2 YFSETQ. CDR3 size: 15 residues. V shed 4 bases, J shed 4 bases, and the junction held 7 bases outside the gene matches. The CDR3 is CASSPSTGGFYGYTF. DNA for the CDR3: TGCGCCAGCAGCCCGTCGACAGGGGGCTTCTATGGCTACACCTTC. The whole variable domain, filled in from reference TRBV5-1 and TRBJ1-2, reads KAGVTQTPRYLIKTRGQQVTLSCSPISGHRSVSWYQQTPGQGLQFLFEYFSETQRNKGNFPGRFSGRQFSNSRSEMNVSTLELGDSALYLCASSPSTGGFYGYTFGSGTRLTVV.

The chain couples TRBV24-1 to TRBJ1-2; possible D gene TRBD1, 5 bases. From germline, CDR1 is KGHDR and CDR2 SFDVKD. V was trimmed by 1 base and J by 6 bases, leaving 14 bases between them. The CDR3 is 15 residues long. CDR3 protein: CATSDFKSGTDGYTF. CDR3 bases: TGTGCCACCAGTGATTTCAAATCCGGGACGGATGGCTACACCTTC.

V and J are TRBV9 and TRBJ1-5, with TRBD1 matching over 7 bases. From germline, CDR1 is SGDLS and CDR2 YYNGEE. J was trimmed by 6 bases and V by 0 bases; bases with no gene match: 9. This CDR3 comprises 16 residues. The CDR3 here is CASSVGEGGLAQPQHF. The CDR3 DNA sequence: TGTGCCAGCAGCGTAGGAGAAGGGGGCCTCGCTCAGCCCCAGCATTTT.

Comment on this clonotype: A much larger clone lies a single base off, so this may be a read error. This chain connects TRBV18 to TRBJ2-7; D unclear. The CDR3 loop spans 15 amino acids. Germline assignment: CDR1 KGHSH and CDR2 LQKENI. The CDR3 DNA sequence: TGTGCCAGCTCCCTCACGGCAACCCGATGGTACGAGCGGTACTTC. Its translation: CASSLTATRWYERYF.

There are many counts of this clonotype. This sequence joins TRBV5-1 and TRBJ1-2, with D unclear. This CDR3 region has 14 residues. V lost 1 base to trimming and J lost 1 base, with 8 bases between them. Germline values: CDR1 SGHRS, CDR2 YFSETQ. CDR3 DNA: TGCGCCAGCAGCTTGCGCGACTATAACTATGGCTACACCTTC. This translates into CASSLRDYNYGYTF.

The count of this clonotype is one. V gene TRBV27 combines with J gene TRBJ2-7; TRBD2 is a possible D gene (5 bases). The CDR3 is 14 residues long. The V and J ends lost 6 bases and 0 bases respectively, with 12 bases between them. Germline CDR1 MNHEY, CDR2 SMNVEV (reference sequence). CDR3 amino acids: CASSSGLNSYEQYF. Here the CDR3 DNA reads TGTGCCAGCAGCTCTGGACTGAACTCCTACGAGCAGTACTTC.

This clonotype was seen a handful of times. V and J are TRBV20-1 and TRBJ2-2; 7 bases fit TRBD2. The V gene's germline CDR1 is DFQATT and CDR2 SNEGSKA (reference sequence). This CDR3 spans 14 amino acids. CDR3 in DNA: TGCAGCGGGAGGCTAGCGGTGAACACCGGGGAGCTGTTTTTT. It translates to CSGRLAVNTGELFF.

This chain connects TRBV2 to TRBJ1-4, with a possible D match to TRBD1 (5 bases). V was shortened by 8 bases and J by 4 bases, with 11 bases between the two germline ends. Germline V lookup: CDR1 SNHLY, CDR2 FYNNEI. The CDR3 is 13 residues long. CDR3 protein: CASVRENNEKLFF. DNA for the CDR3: TGTGCCAGCGTCAGGGAGAATAATGAAAAACTGTTTTTT.

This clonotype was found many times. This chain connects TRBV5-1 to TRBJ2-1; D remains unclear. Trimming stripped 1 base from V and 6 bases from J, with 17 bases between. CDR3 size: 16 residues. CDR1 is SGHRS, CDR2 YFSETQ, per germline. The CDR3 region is CASSLRWEDEFNEQFF. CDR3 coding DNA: TGCGCCAGCAGCTTGAGGTGGGAAGATGAATTCAATGAGCAGTTCTTC.

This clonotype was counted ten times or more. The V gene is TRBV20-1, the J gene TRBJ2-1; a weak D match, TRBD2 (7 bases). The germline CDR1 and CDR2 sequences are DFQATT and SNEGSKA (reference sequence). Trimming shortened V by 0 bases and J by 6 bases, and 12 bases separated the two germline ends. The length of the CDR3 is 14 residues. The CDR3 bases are TGCAGTGCTAGAGAGGGGGGCGGGAGCAATGAGCAGTTCTTC. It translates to CSAREGGGSNEQFF.

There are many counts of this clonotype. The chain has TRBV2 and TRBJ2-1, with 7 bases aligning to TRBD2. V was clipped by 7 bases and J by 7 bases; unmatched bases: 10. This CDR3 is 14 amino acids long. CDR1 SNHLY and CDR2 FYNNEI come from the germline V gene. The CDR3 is CASTRPGGINEQFF. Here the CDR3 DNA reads TGTGCCAGCACCCGTCCGGGAGGTATTAATGAGCAGTTCTTC.

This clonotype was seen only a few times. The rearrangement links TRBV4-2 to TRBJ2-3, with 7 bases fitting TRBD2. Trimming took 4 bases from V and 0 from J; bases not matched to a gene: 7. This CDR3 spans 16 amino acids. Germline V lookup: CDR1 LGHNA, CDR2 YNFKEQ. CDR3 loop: CASSPLGGSSTDTQYF. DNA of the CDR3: TGTGCCAGCAGCCCCCTGGGAGGGTCTAGCACAGATACGCAGTATTTT.

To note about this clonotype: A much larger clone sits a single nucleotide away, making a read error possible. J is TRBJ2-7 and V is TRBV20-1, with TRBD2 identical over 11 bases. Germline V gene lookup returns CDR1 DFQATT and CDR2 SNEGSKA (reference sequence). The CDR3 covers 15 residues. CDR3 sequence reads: CSARDSGRADDEQHF. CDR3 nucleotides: TGCAGTGCTAGAGATAGCGGGAGGGCCGACGACGAGCAGCACTTC.

As DNA, the CDR3 is TGTGCCAGCAGCTTAGCAGTGGCCGGGGAGCTGTTTTTT. As protein: CASSLAVAGELFF. The chain uses TRBV7-9 and TRBJ2-2; D unresolved. The CDR3 has 13 amino acids. The V and J ends lost 0 bases and 6 bases respectively, with 5 bases between them. Germline-derived CDR1 and CDR2 are SEHNR and FQNEAQ (reference sequence). Together with reference TRBV7-9 and TRBJ2-2, the CDR3 gives the full variable domain: DTGVSQNPRHKITKRGQNVTFRCDPISEHNRLYWYRQTLGQGPEFLTYFQNEAQLEKSRLLSDRFSAERPKGSFSTLEIQRTEQGDSAMYLCASSLAVAGELFFGEGSRLTVL.

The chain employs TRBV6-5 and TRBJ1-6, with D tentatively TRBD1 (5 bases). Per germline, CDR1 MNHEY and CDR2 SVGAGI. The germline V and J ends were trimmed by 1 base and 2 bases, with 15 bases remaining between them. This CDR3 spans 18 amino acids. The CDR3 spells CASSYLLTALTYNSPLHF. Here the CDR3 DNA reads TGTGCCAGCAGTTACTTACTGACAGCTTTAACCTATAATTCACCCCTCCACTTT.

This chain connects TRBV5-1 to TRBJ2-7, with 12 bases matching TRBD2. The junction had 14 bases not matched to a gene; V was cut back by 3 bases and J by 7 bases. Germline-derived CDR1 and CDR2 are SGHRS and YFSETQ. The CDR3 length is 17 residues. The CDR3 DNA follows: TGCGCCAGCAGCTCCCGACGACTAGCGGGAGAATCGTATGAGCAGTACTTC. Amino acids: CASSSRRLAGESYEQYF.

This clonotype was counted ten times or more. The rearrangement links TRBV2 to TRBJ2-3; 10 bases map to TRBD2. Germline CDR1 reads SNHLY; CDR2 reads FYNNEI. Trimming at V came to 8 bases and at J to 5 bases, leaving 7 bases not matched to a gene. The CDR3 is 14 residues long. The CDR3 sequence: CASSWTSGKDTQYF. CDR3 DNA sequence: TGTGCCAGCTCCTGGACTAGCGGAAAAGATACGCAGTATTTT.

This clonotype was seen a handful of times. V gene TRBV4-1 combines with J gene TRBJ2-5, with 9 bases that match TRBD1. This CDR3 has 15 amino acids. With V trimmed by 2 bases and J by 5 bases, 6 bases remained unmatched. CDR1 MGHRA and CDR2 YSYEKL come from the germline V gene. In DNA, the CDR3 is TGCGCCAGCAGCCAACGGACAGGGACAGGGGAGACCCAGTACTTC. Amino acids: CASSQRTGTGETQYF.

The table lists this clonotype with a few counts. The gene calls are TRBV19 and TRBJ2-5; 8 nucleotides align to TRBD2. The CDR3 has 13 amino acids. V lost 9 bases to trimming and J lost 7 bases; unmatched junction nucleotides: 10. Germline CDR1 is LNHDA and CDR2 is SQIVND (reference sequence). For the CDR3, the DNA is TGTGCCAGCAGGACGGTCCGGGGGGGGACCCAGTACTTC. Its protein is CASRTVRGGTQYF. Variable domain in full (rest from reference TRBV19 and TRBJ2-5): DGGITQSPKYLFRKEGQNVTLSCEQNLNHDAMYWYRQDPGQGLRLIYYSQIVNDFQKGDIAEGYSVSREKKESFPLTVTSAQKNPTAFYLCASRTVRGGTQYFGPGTRLLVL.

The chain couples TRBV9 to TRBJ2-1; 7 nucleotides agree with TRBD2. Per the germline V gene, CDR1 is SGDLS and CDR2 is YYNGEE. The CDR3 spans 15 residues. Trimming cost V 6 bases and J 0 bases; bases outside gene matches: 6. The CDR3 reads CASTAGGSSYNEQFF. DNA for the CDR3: TGTGCCAGCACCGCCGGGGGGAGCTCCTACAATGAGCAGTTCTTC.